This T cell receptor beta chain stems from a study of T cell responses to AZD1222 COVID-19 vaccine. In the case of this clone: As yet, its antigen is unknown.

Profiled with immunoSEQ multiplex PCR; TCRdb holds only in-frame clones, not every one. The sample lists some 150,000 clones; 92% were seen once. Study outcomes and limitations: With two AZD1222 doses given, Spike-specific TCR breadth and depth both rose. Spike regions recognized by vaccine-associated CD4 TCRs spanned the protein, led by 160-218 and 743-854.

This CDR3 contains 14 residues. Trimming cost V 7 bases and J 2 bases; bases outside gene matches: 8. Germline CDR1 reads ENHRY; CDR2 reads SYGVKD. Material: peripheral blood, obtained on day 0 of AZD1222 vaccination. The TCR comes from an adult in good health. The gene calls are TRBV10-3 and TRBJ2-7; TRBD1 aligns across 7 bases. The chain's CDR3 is CAITRQGLTYEQYF. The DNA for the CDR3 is TGTGCCATCACCCGACAGGGATTAACCTACGAGCAGTACTTC.